A selection of T cell receptor beta chains follows, all from one sample in a study of CD8+CD57+ T cells in acquired aplastic anemia. Each CDR3 protein gets one entry after TCRdb re-called the reads with MiXCR. The top ten clones hold approximately 65% of a sample with 89,000 or so distinct CDR3 sequences, 65% to 70% of them seen once. Sequenced material: sorted CD4+, CD8+, or CD8+CD57+ T cells (not recorded which) from PBMCs. The receptors stem from a human donor with aplastic anemia. Both conserved end residues are part of each CDR3. D genes are given only for firm matches. Only part of the rows carry a size: once, few, many, or a class if the clone is expanded.

d_gene: .
len: 13
v_gene: TRBV10-3
j_gene: TRBJ1-1
abundance: .
CDR3aa: CAISEGTGREAFF
CDR3nt: TGTGCCATCAGTGAGGGCACGGGACGTGAAGCTTTCTTT

d_gene: .
len: 15
v_gene: TRBV20-1
j_gene: TRBJ2-7
abundance: .
CDR3aa: CSASGPGATVYEQYF
CDR3nt: TGCAGTGCTAGCGGACCGGGGGCGACAGTCTACGAGCAGTACTTC

d_gene: TRBD1
len: 15
v_gene: TRBV25-1
j_gene: TRBJ2-7
abundance: .
CDR3aa: CASSDLTGTAYEQYF
CDR3nt: TGTGCCAGCAGTGATCTTACCGGGACAGCCTACGAGCAGTACTTC

d_gene: TRBD1
len: 22
v_gene: TRBV7-8
j_gene: TRBJ2-7
abundance: once
CDR3aa: CASSHPGTGVGVWAGGNYEQYF
CDR3nt: TGTGCCAGCAGCCATCCCGGGACAGGGGTCGGAGTATGGGCGGGAGGAAACTACGAGCAGTACTTC

d_gene: TRBD2
len: 16
v_gene: TRBV11-2
j_gene: TRBJ2-1
abundance: many
CDR3aa: CASSHRTSGGAYEQFF
CDR3nt: TGTGCCAGCAGCCACCGGACTAGCGGGGGGGCCTATGAGCAGTTCTTC

d_gene: .
len: 11
v_gene: TRBV7-8
j_gene: TRBJ2-7
abundance: .
CDR3aa: CASSPGSEQYF
CDR3nt: TGTGCCAGCAGCCCAGGGTCAGAGCAGTACTTC

d_gene: TRBD1
len: 13
v_gene: TRBV10-3
j_gene: TRBJ1-6
abundance: .
CDR3aa: CAISQGVGSPLHF
CDR3nt: TGTGCCATCAGCCAGGGGGTTGGTTCACCCCTCCACTTT

d_gene: .
len: 12
v_gene: TRBV29-1
j_gene: TRBJ1-2
abundance: .
CDR3aa: CSVWGGADGYTF
CDR3nt: TGCAGCGTTTGGGGGGGCGCGGATGGCTACACCTTC

d_gene: .
len: 14
v_gene: TRBV19
j_gene: TRBJ1-1
abundance: .
CDR3aa: CASSTRQADWEAFF
CDR3nt: TGTGCCAGTAGTACAAGACAGGCGGATTGGGAAGCTTTCTTT

d_gene: .
len: 11
v_gene: TRBV19
j_gene: TRBJ1-1
abundance: .
CDR3aa: CASQQNTEAFF
CDR3nt: TGTGCCAGTCAGCAGAACACTGAAGCTTTCTTT

d_gene: .
len: 15
v_gene: TRBV25-1
j_gene: TRBJ1-3
abundance: .
CDR3aa: CASSDGPNSGNTIYF
CDR3nt: TGTGCCAGCAGTGACGGACCGAACTCTGGAAACACCATATATTTT

d_gene: .
len: 11
v_gene: TRBV20-1
j_gene: TRBJ1-1
abundance: few
CDR3aa: CSADGNTEAFF
CDR3nt: TGCAGTGCGGACGGGAACACTGAAGCTTTCTTT

d_gene: .
len: 14
v_gene: TRBV12-3/TRBV12-4
j_gene: TRBJ2-2
abundance: .
CDR3aa: CASRGGGNTGELFF
CDR3nt: TGTGCCAGCAGGGGGGGAGGGAACACCGGGGAGCTGTTTTTT

d_gene: TRBD1
len: 15
v_gene: TRBV20-1
j_gene: TRBJ1-6
abundance: .
CDR3aa: CSARRDSQDNSPLHF
CDR3nt: TGCAGTGCTAGAAGGGACAGCCAAGATAATTCACCCCTCCACTTT

d_gene: .
len: 12
v_gene: TRBV24-1
j_gene: TRBJ1-1
abundance: few
CDR3aa: CATSDPGTEAFF
CDR3nt: TGTGCCACCAGTGATCCAGGGACTGAAGCTTTCTTT

d_gene: .
len: 13
v_gene: TRBV13
j_gene: TRBJ2-5
abundance: .
CDR3aa: CASSGGSKETQYF
CDR3nt: TGTGCCAGCAGTGGGGGCAGCAAAGAGACCCAGTACTTC

d_gene: TRBD1
len: 17
v_gene: TRBV5-1
j_gene: TRBJ2-4
abundance: .
CDR3aa: CASSLQTGELAKNIQYF
CDR3nt: TGCGCCAGCAGCTTGCAGACAGGGGAACTAGCCAAAAACATTCAGTACTTC

d_gene: .
len: 16
v_gene: TRBV6-5
j_gene: TRBJ1-4
abundance: .
CDR3aa: CASSYHHSPANEKLFF
CDR3nt: TGTGCCAGCAGTTACCACCACAGCCCCGCTAATGAAAAACTGTTTTTT

d_gene: .
len: 13
v_gene: TRBV29-1
j_gene: TRBJ1-2
abundance: .
CDR3aa: CSHTEGGMDGYTF
CDR3nt: TGCAGCCACACAGAAGGGGGGATGGATGGCTACACCTTC

d_gene: TRBD2
len: 14
v_gene: TRBV7-3
j_gene: TRBJ2-7
abundance: .
CDR3aa: CASSLRLAEQKQYF
CDR3nt: TGTGCCAGCAGCTTAAGACTAGCGGAGCAAAAGCAGTACTTC

d_gene: TRBD2
len: 15
v_gene: TRBV7-2
j_gene: TRBJ2-7
abundance: .
CDR3aa: CASSLTSGTSGEQYF
CDR3nt: TGTGCCAGCAGCTTGACTAGCGGGACCTCAGGGGAGCAGTACTTC

d_gene: TRBD2
len: 14
v_gene: TRBV29-1
j_gene: TRBJ2-1
abundance: .
CDR3aa: CSVLTSGSVYEQFF
CDR3nt: TGCAGCGTCCTTACTAGCGGGAGTGTCTATGAGCAGTTCTTC

d_gene: TRBD2
len: 17
v_gene: TRBV7-7
j_gene: TRBJ2-5
abundance: .
CDR3aa: CASSLDLLAGDGETQYF
CDR3nt: TGTGCTAGCAGCTTAGATTTGCTAGCGGGGGACGGGGAGACCCAGTACTTC

d_gene: .
len: 11
v_gene: TRBV7-6
j_gene: TRBJ1-3
abundance: .
CDR3aa: CASSGGNTIYF
CDR3nt: TGTGCCAGCAGCGGCGGAAACACCATATATTTT

d_gene: TRBD1
len: 15
v_gene: TRBV10-3
j_gene: TRBJ1-1
abundance: few
CDR3aa: CAITRQGVENTEAFF
CDR3nt: TGTGCCATCACCAGACAGGGCGTCGAGAACACTGAAGCTTTCTTT

d_gene: .
len: 14
v_gene: TRBV2
j_gene: TRBJ1-1
abundance: .
CDR3aa: CASSERRRNTEAFF
CDR3nt: TGTGCCAGCAGTGAAAGGAGGAGGAACACTGAAGCTTTCTTT

d_gene: .
len: 12
v_gene: TRBV7-3
j_gene: TRBJ2-1
abundance: once
CDR3aa: CASSEGYNEQFF
CDR3nt: TGTGCCAGCAGCGAAGGGTACAATGAGCAGTTCTTC

d_gene: TRBD2
len: 16
v_gene: TRBV19
j_gene: TRBJ2-5
abundance: .
CDR3aa: CASSIMASGEQETQYF
CDR3nt: TGTGCCAGTAGTATAATGGCTAGCGGGGAACAAGAGACCCAGTACTTC

d_gene: .
len: 13
v_gene: TRBV11-2
j_gene: TRBJ1-1
abundance: many
CDR3aa: CASSFGGDTEAFF
CDR3nt: TGTGCCAGCAGCTTTGGTGGTGACACTGAAGCTTTCTTT

d_gene: .
len: 18
v_gene: TRBV25-1
j_gene: TRBJ2-1
abundance: .
CDR3aa: CASGDFRAPVSSYNEQFF
CDR3nt: TGTGCCAGCGGGGACTTTCGGGCCCCAGTGAGCTCCTACAATGAGCAGTTCTTC

d_gene: .
len: 12
v_gene: TRBV7-2
j_gene: TRBJ2-1
abundance: .
CDR3aa: CASSLASYEQFF
CDR3nt: TGTGCCAGCAGCTTAGCTAGCTATGAGCAGTTCTTC

d_gene: .
len: 16
v_gene: TRBV7-7
j_gene: TRBJ1-6
abundance: .
CDR3aa: CASRTSGSSYNSPLHF
CDR3nt: TGTGCTAGCAGAACCTCAGGGAGCTCCTATAATTCACCCCTCCACTTT

d_gene: .
len: 15
v_gene: TRBV7-9
j_gene: TRBJ2-7
abundance: once
CDR3aa: CASSIGGGRSYEQYF
CDR3nt: TGTGCCAGCAGCATTGGCGGGGGCCGGTCCTACGAGCAGTACTTC